This is a list of T cell receptor beta chains from one sample in a study of OX40 agonist ivuxolimab in advanced cancers. TCRdb's table, derived via immunoSEQ multiplex PCR, lists solely in-frame clones and lacks some. The sample consists of around 140,000 clones, more than 85% of them appearing once. Specimen: CD4+ or CD8+ T cells sorted from blood, collected in a trial of the OX40 agonist ivuxolimab. All receptors come from an adult with an advanced solid tumor such as melanoma, head and neck, liver or kidney cancer. Both conserved end residues are part of each CDR3. The D gene is left open where the match is weak. Rows may omit the clone size; those that give it use once, few, many or a size class.

D gene: -; J gene: TRBJ2-5; clone size: few; V gene: TRBV19; CDR3 DNA: TGTGCCAGTAGTGCGAAACAGGGAGGGGAGACCCAGTACTTC; CDR3 protein: CASSAKQGGETQYF
D gene: TRBD1; J gene: TRBJ1-2; clone size: once; V gene: TRBV10-3; CDR3 DNA: TGTGCCATCACTCAGACAGGGGACTATGGCTACACCTTC; CDR3 protein: CAITQTGDYGYTF
D gene: -; J gene: TRBJ1-2; clone size: -; V gene: TRBV7-9; CDR3 DNA: TGTGCCTTTCGTTTGGGGCAAAACTATGGCTACACCTTC; CDR3 protein: CAFRLGQNYGYTF
D gene: -; J gene: TRBJ2-3; clone size: -; V gene: TRBV28; CDR3 DNA: TGTGCCAGCAGTTCATCACAGGGAGGGGCGCAGTATTTT; CDR3 protein: CASSSSQGGAQYF
D gene: -; J gene: TRBJ2-3; clone size: -; V gene: TRBV5-1; CDR3 DNA: TGCGCCAGCAGCCGGTCCCCGAGGTCCCCCGACACAGATACGCAGTATTTT; CDR3 protein: CASSRSPRSPDTDTQYF
D gene: TRBD1; J gene: TRBJ1-1; clone size: -; V gene: TRBV2; CDR3 DNA: TGTGCCAGCAGATCCGGGACAGTCAACACTGAAGCTTTCTTT; CDR3 protein: CASRSGTVNTEAFF
D gene: -; J gene: TRBJ2-2; clone size: -; V gene: TRBV5-4; CDR3 DNA: TGTGCCAGCAGCTCCTTTCTAGGAACCGGGGAGCTGTTTTTT; CDR3 protein: CASSSFLGTGELFF
D gene: -; J gene: TRBJ2-1; clone size: -; V gene: TRBV7-2; CDR3 DNA: TGTGCCAGCAGCTTAGCCTCGACTAGTACGTCCTACAATGAGCAGTTCTTC; CDR3 protein: CASSLASTSTSYNEQFF
D gene: -; J gene: TRBJ1-1; clone size: -; V gene: TRBV7-9; CDR3 DNA: TGTGCCAGCAGCTTTGAGGACAGAGAGGCTTTCTTT; CDR3 protein: CASSFEDREAFF
D gene: -; J gene: TRBJ1-3; clone size: -; V gene: TRBV5-6; CDR3 DNA: TGTGCCAGCAGCTTGGTCGGCGGCTCTGGAAACACCATATATTTT; CDR3 protein: CASSLVGGSGNTIYF
D gene: -; J gene: TRBJ1-1; clone size: -; V gene: TRBV11-3; CDR3 DNA: TGTGCCAGCAGCCCCGACGGGGGCCGGGGGGACACTGAAGCTTTCTTT; CDR3 protein: CASSPDGGRGDTEAFF
D gene: -; J gene: TRBJ2-3; clone size: -; V gene: TRBV2; CDR3 DNA: TGTGCCAGCCGTACGGGCTTAAGCACAGATACGCAGTATTTT; CDR3 protein: CASRTGLSTDTQYF
D gene: -; J gene: TRBJ2-7; clone size: few; V gene: TRBV4-1; CDR3 DNA: TGCGCCAGCAGCTCGGGTGTAGGACAGTACTTC; CDR3 protein: CASSSGVGQYF
D gene: -; J gene: TRBJ1-6; clone size: -; V gene: TRBV6-1; CDR3 DNA: TGTGCCAGCAACTGGTCCCCTGGGAGTTCACCCCTCCACTTT; CDR3 protein: CASNWSPGSSPLHF
D gene: -; J gene: TRBJ1-4; clone size: -; V gene: TRBV18; CDR3 DNA: TGTGCCAGCTCACTATTACAAGGCGGGAATGAAAAACTGTTTTTT; CDR3 protein: CASSLLQGGNEKLFF
D gene: -; J gene: TRBJ1-1; clone size: -; V gene: TRBV5-1; CDR3 DNA: TGCGCCAGCAGCTTTGCGACGGACAACACTGAAGCTTTCTTT; CDR3 protein: CASSFATDNTEAFF
D gene: TRBD1; J gene: TRBJ2-7; clone size: -; V gene: TRBV5-8; CDR3 DNA: TGTGCCAGCAGCTCCGGACCGGGACAGGGGGACTTCTACGAGCAGTACTTC; CDR3 protein: CASSSGPGQGDFYEQYF
D gene: -; J gene: TRBJ2-2; clone size: -; V gene: TRBV7-7; CDR3 DNA: TGTGCTAGCAGCCGGGACGGGAACACCGGGGAGCTGTTTTTT; CDR3 protein: CASSRDGNTGELFF
D gene: -; J gene: TRBJ1-3; clone size: -; V gene: TRBV4-1; CDR3 DNA: TGCGCCAGCAGCCCGGGCGTTGGAAACACCATATATTTT; CDR3 protein: CASSPGVGNTIYF
D gene: -; J gene: TRBJ1-2; clone size: -; V gene: TRBV4-3; CDR3 DNA: TGCGCCAGCAGCCAAGACAGGGGCCTTGGAGGCTACACCTTC; CDR3 protein: CASSQDRGLGGYTF
D gene: -; J gene: TRBJ2-7; clone size: once; V gene: TRBV19; CDR3 DNA: TGTGCCAGTAGTGGGGCAGGGAACTCCTACGAGCAGTACTTC; CDR3 protein: CASSGAGNSYEQYF
D gene: TRBD1; J gene: TRBJ1-2; clone size: -; V gene: TRBV7-2; CDR3 DNA: TGTGCCAGCAGCGCTGGGGGACAGGGACAGGGCTACACCTTC; CDR3 protein: CASSAGGQGQGYTF
D gene: TRBD1; J gene: TRBJ1-2; clone size: -; V gene: TRBV11-2; CDR3 DNA: TGTGCCAGCAACTTACAGGGGCCTGCTAACTATGGCTACACCTTC; CDR3 protein: CASNLQGPANYGYTF